Each of the 5 T cell receptor beta chains below was sequenced from the same sample in a study of control samples from healthy donors and cancer patients. Profiling relied on immunoSEQ multiplex PCR, and the TCRdb table lists in-frame clones only, not all of them. The repertoire has 120,000 to 150,000 clones, 91% of them found once; the top ten carry about 3%. Sequencing input: blood. These receptors originate from a man aged 25-45 years in good health.

V and J are TRBV5-4 and TRBJ2-7; D uncertain. This CDR3 region has 12 residues. Germline CDR1 reads SGHNT; CDR2 reads YYREEE (reference sequence). Trimming pared 4 bases from V and 2 bases from J, leaving 7 bases between. CDR3 protein: CASSPNAYEQYF. The CDR3 DNA sequence: TGTGCCAGCAGCCCCAATGCCTACGAGCAGTACTTC.

This clone has a handful of counts. The same CDR3 also results from other DNA sequences found in this sample. The chain has TRBV6-5 and TRBJ1-1; 7 nucleotides align to TRBD1. CDR1 and CDR2 (germline): MNHEY, SVGAGI. CDR3 length: 12 amino acids. J gave up 4 bases and V 5 bases, and 1 base lay outside the gene matches. The CDR3 here is CASSTGVTEAFF. The CDR3 bases are TGTGCCAGCAGTACAGGGGTCACTGAAGCTTTCTTT.

The chain combines TRBV4-2 with TRBJ2-1; 9 bases align to TRBD2. Germline trimming cut 6 bases from V and 8 bases from J; bases unmatched to any gene: 8. CDR3 size: 14 residues. CDR1 and CDR2 (germline): LGHNA, YNFKEQ. The CDR3 here is CASRRGGATDEQFF. In DNA form, the CDR3 reads TGTGCCAGCAGGCGCGGGGGGGCCACGGATGAGCAGTTCTTC.

This chain connects TRBV29-1 to TRBJ2-1; possibly TRBD1 for D (5 bases). Germline V gene data show CDR1 as SQVTM and CDR2 as ANQGSEA. The CDR3 has 15 amino acids. Trimming took 5 bases from V and 4 from J, leaving 18 bases between them. The CDR3 loop is CSVPRDSRSYNEQFF. CDR3 nucleotide sequence: TGCAGCGTTCCCCGAGACAGCCGAAGTTACAATGAGCAGTTCTTC.

V gene TRBV18 combines with J gene TRBJ2-5; weak D call: TRBD2 (5 bases). Germline V CDR1 and CDR2: KGHSH, LQKENI. V was trimmed by 2 bases and J by 5 bases, leaving 6 bases between them. CDR3 length: 12 residues. This CDR3 is CASSPKRETQYF. CDR3 DNA: TGTGCCAGCTCACCAAAGCGGGAGACCCAGTACTTC.